There are a few counts of the clone carrying this T cell receptor beta chain. The antigen is unknown. Germline V gives CDR1 PRHDT, CDR2 FYEKMQ (reference sequence). This CDR3 is built from 17 residues. V shed 4 bases, J shed 4 bases, and the junction held 13 bases outside the gene matches. RNA transcripts gave rise to amplified TCR beta CDR3 regions. Initially, a first-round RT-PCR of the TCR CDR3 employed the HTBI primer set. TCRdb used MiXCR to reprocess the multiplex PCR reads, holding one entry per CDR3 protein. The sample has about 640,000 distinct CDR3 sequences, 14% seen once. The data were taken from a study of T cells in Graves' hyperthyroidism and ophthalmopathy. Overall study findings and caveats: Blood held most thyroid clonotypes expanded above 0.001 frequency.

This receptor was obtained from a woman between 50 and 59 years old with Graves' ophthalmopathy. Sequencing used blood. This chain links TRBV13 with TRBJ2-3, with 8 bases that match TRBD2. The DNA for the CDR3 is TGTGCCAGCAGCTCTAGGGACCGGGAGGGCAGTGCAGATACGCAGTATTTT. As protein: CASSSRDREGSADTQYF.